The 21 T cell receptor beta chains given below trace back to one sample, sequenced in a study of naive CD8 T cells in extremely preterm neonates. The protocol was immunoSEQ multiplex PCR, while the TCRdb copy is restricted to in-frame clones and leaves out a portion. The repertoire holds a few thousand clones, approximately 97% seen once, with approximately 8.6% in the top ten. The sample was naive CD8+ T cells from blood. All receptors come from a human donor in good health.

V usage is TRBV27 and J usage is TRBJ2-5, with 9 bases that match TRBD2. The V and J ends lost 3 bases and 8 bases, in that order; junction bases with no gene match: 10. The germline gives CDR1 MNHEY, CDR2 SMNVEV (reference sequence). This CDR3 is 15 amino acids long. The DNA for the CDR3 is TGTGCCAGCAGTTTGAGGTCTAGCGGGGTATTTACCCAGTACTTC. It codes for CASSLRSSGVFTQYF.

The genes are TRBV2 and TRBJ2-1, with 8 bases aligning to TRBD1. V was pared by 6 bases and J by 4 bases, with 8 bases of the junction left unmatched. CDR3 size: 15 residues. Germline CDR1 and CDR2: SNHLY and FYNNEI. In DNA form, the CDR3 reads TGTGCCAGCAGGGACGGACAGGGTCAGTACAATGAGCAGTTCTTC. Its translation: CASRDGQGQYNEQFF.

V and J are TRBV7-9 and TRBJ1-1; D gene unclear. Trimming removed 5 bases at V and 6 bases at J, with 16 bases between. CDR1 and CDR2 from the germline V gene are SEHNR and FQNEAQ (reference sequence). This CDR3 has 14 residues. Here the CDR3 DNA reads TGTGCCAGCAGCGCACCTCTGTTCGGGGCTGAAGCTTTCTTT. Encoded protein: CASSAPLFGAEAFF.

A single count supports this clone. J is TRBJ1-1 and V is TRBV6-1, with D perhaps TRBD1 (6 bases). CDR1 is MNHNS, CDR2 SASEGT, per germline. Trimming took off 7 bases at V and 2 bases at J, with 8 bases between the two ends. The CDR3 consists of 12 residues. As DNA, the CDR3 is TGTGCCAGCAAGACAGGTAACACTGAAGCTTTCTTT. Amino acids: CASKTGNTEAFF.

This chain joins TRBV9 and TRBJ1-1, with 8 bases aligning to TRBD1. The germline gives CDR1 SGDLS, CDR2 YYNGEE. The CDR3 contains 14 residues. V was clipped by 4 bases and J by 2 bases; unmatched bases: 4. This CDR3 is CASSTDRVNTEAFF. The DNA of the CDR3 is TGTGCCAGCAGCACGGACAGGGTTAACACTGAAGCTTTCTTT. Looking up the rest from reference TRBV9 and TRBJ1-1 gives the full variable domain: DSGVTQTPKHLITATGQRVTLRCSPRSGDLSVYWYQQSLDQGLQFLIQYYNGEERAKGNILERFSAQQFPDLHSELNLSSLELGDSALYFCASSTDRVNTEAFFGQGTRLTVV.

The chain joins TRBV5-4 to TRBJ2-7; 8 bases agree with TRBD2. Germline assignment: CDR1 SGHNT and CDR2 YYREEE (reference sequence). The CDR3 is 14 amino acids. The ends lost 5 bases at V and 5 bases at J; junction bases unmatched: 9. CDR3 residues: CASSQKRELNEQYF. CDR3 nucleotides: TGTGCCAGCAGTCAGAAGCGGGAGTTGAACGAGCAGTACTTC.

The chain joins TRBV11-2 to TRBJ2-3, with D possibly TRBD1 on 6 matching bases. This CDR3 is 13 amino acids long. The V end lost 0 bases, the J end lost 9 bases, and 10 bases lay between the germline ends. The germline V gene has CDR1 SGHAT and CDR2 FQNNGV. The CDR3 DNA reads as TGTGCCAGCAGCTTAGATCAGGGGTGGACGCAGTATTTT. Translated: CASSLDQGWTQYF.

The V call is TRBV2, the J call TRBJ1-1; no clear D gene. The V end lost 1 base, the J end lost 7 bases, and 13 bases lay between the germline ends. Germline CDR1 reads SNHLY; CDR2 reads FYNNEI. The CDR3 extends over 14 amino acids. The CDR3 coding sequence is TGTGCCAGCAGTGAAGGAGGGAAAAATCTTGAAGCTTTCTTT. This codes for CASSEGGKNLEAFF.

The J gene is TRBJ1-1, the V gene TRBV5-1; D remains ambiguous. This CDR3 is built from 13 residues. In germline, CDR1 is SGHRS, CDR2 YFSETQ. The V end was cut by 6 bases, the J end by 3 bases, with 12 bases between. The DNA of the CDR3 is TGCGCCAGCAAGCATCCTGCGGACACTGAAGCTTTCTTT. This gives the protein CASKHPADTEAFF.

The chain has TRBV7-6 and TRBJ2-5; D is possibly TRBD2 (5 bases). CDR1 and CDR2 (germline): SGHVS, FNYEAQ. Deletions cut 5 bases from V and 2 bases from J, with 12 bases between. There are 14 residues in the CDR3. DNA of the CDR3: TGTGCCAGCAGCCCGACGGACTTTCAAGAGACCCAGTACTTC. Residues: CASSPTDFQETQYF.

Only a few counts were recorded for this clone. The V call is TRBV18, the J call TRBJ2-7, with D possibly TRBD1 on 6 matching bases. Trimming pared 3 bases from V and 5 bases from J, leaving 11 bases between. The CDR3 is 13 residues long. The germline gives CDR1 KGHSH, CDR2 LQKENI. CDR3 DNA: TGTGCCAGCTCACCTCCAGGGGAAGACGAGCAGTACTTC. It encodes CASSPPGEDEQYF.

This sequence joins TRBV6-6 and TRBJ2-3; no firm D call. Germline V gene data show CDR1 as MNHNY and CDR2 as SVGAGI (reference sequence). The CDR3 has 15 residues. With 2 bases removed from V and 5 bases from J, the gap between germline ends came to 14 bases. The CDR3 loop is CASSYLARLGDTQYF. Here the CDR3 DNA reads TGTGCCAGCAGTTACCTGGCGAGGCTGGGAGATACGCAGTATTTT.

This rearrangement joins TRBV4-1 to TRBJ2-3; D uncertain. The germline CDR1 and CDR2 sequences are MGHRA and YSYEKL. The CDR3 consists of 14 residues. Trimming removed 4 bases from V and 6 bases from J, with 14 bases in between. CDR3 in amino acids: CASSLSQVLDTQYF. For the CDR3, the DNA is TGCGCCAGCAGCCTATCTCAGGTCTTGGATACGCAGTATTTT.

The chain links TRBV4-1 to TRBJ2-2, with 8 bases fitting TRBD2. The J segment lost 0 bases and the V segment lost 4 bases, leaving 16 bases of the junction unmatched. The CDR3 is made up of 20 amino acids. CDR1 is MGHRA, CDR2 YSYEKL, per germline. The CDR3 protein is CASSPRSSGGTPTNTGELFF. CDR3 in DNA: TGCGCCAGCAGCCCCCGATCTTCGGGGGGGACACCTACGAACACCGGGGAGCTGTTTTTT.

This clone was recorded only once. J is TRBJ2-3 and V is TRBV9, with TRBD2 identical over 12 bases. The CDR3 sequence is 16 residues long. Trimming at V came to 2 bases and at J to 4 bases, leaving 5 bases not matched to a gene. Germline V gene lookup returns CDR1 SGDLS and CDR2 YYNGEE. The CDR3: CASSVLAGGLADTQYF. The DNA of the CDR3 is TGTGCCAGCAGCGTTCTAGCGGGGGGGCTTGCAGATACGCAGTATTTT.

The CDR3 coding sequence is TGTGCCAGCAGCTGGGAGACTAGCGGAAGACCCGGGTTCTTC. This translates into CASSWETSGRPGFF. The chain links TRBV13 to TRBJ2-1, with TRBD2 matching 9 bases. V was pared by 4 bases and J by 15 bases, with 13 bases of the junction left unmatched. Looked up from germline, CDR1 is PRHDT and CDR2 is FYEKMQ (reference sequence). This CDR3 is built from 14 residues. Full variable domain (remainder filled in from reference TRBV13 and TRBJ2-1): AAGVIQSPRHLIKEKRETATLKCYPIPRHDTVYWYQQGPGQDPQFLISFYEKMQSDKGSIPDRFSAQQFSDYHSELNMSSLELGDSALYFCASSWETSGRPGFFGPGTRLTVL.

The chain is built from TRBV15 and TRBJ1-5; the D is unclear. Trimming cost V 5 bases and J 5 bases, with 13 bases left between them. Looked up from germline, CDR1 is LNHNV and CDR2 is YYDKDF (reference sequence). This CDR3 comprises 14 residues. CDR3 sequence reads: CATSQATLDQPQHF. For the CDR3, the DNA is TGTGCCACCAGCCAGGCAACCTTAGATCAGCCCCAGCATTTT.

The rearrangement links TRBV7-8 to TRBJ2-7, with a tentative D call TRBD2 (6 bases). This CDR3 has 16 amino acids. V was shortened by 3 bases and J by 1 base, with 16 bases between the two germline ends. Germline V lookup: CDR1 SGHVS, CDR2 FQNEAQ. The CDR3 loop reads CASSFPLGRESYEQYF. The CDR3 DNA is TGTGCCAGCAGCTTCCCATTGGGACGGGAGTCCTACGAGCAGTACTTC.

J is TRBJ2-3 and V is TRBV5-6; TRBD2 aligns across 9 bases. Germline-derived CDR1 and CDR2 are SGHDT and YYEEEE. The CDR3 loop spans 17 amino acids. The V and J ends lost 0 bases and 4 bases, in that order; junction bases with no gene match: 9. CDR3 residues: CASSLAMGTSRPDTQYF. CDR3 nucleotides: TGTGCCAGCAGCTTGGCCATGGGGACTAGCAGGCCAGATACGCAGTATTTT.

The CDR3 nucleotides read TGTGCCAGCTTCGGGACAGGGATCTCTGGGGCCAACGTCCTGACTTTC. This codes for CASFGTGISGANVLTF. The V and J genes are TRBV13 and TRBJ2-6; TRBD1 matches at 9 bases. The CDR3 runs to 16 residues. Germline CDR1 PRHDT, CDR2 FYEKMQ (reference sequence). The V segment lost 8 bases and the J segment 0 bases; nucleotides outside the gene matches: 5.

V usage is TRBV27 and J usage is TRBJ2-2, with 13 bases that match TRBD2. This CDR3 has 16 amino acids. Germline V gene data show CDR1 as MNHEY and CDR2 as SMNVEV (reference sequence). After removal of 2 bases from V and 14 bases from J, the junction contained 11 bases not matched to a gene. DNA for the CDR3: TGTGCCAGCAGTTTAGGGAGGGGACTAGCGGGGTTTTCCCTGTTTTTT. This gives the protein CASSLGRGLAGFSLFF.